The next 17 T cell receptor beta chains were all read from a single sample in a study of technical replicates of blood from a handful of donors (dated by TCRdb to 2015 to 2018). Libraries were made using the immunoSEQ multiplex PCR assay. TCRdb carries this immuneACCESS record with in-frame sequences only. Its versions omit some clonotypes, under half of them owing to an unresolved V gene in the studies checked, with the rest unexplained. For this sample there are some 87,000 clones; around 90% appear just once. Around 0.37% of the sample rests with the top ten. Sequenced input: T cells isolated from PBMCs. These receptors all stem from a human donor in good health.

The V and J genes are TRBV29-1 and TRBJ2-2, with 11 bases aligning to TRBD1. The V gene's germline CDR1 is SQVTM and CDR2 ANQGSEA. The J segment lost 3 bases and the V segment lost 7 bases, leaving 4 bases of the junction unmatched. CDR3 length: 14 residues. Written as DNA, the CDR3 is TGCAGCGCTCGGGACAGGGGGGACACCGGGGAGCTGTTTTTT. This encodes CSARDRGDTGELFF.

The genes are TRBV27 and TRBJ2-7; 8 bases map to TRBD2. Germline-derived CDR1 and CDR2 are MNHEY and SMNVEV (reference sequence). The CDR3 length is 14 residues. Losses at the gene ends were 5 bases for V and 3 bases for J; bases not matched to a gene: 6. This CDR3 reads CASSQSGSSYEQYF. The DNA for the CDR3 is TGTGCCAGCAGTCAGAGCGGGAGTAGCTACGAGCAGTACTTC.

V is TRBV7-2 and J is TRBJ2-7; D not certain. V lost 5 bases, J lost 6 bases, and 23 bases lay in between. There are 16 residues in the CDR3. In germline, CDR1 is SGHTA, CDR2 FQGNSA. CDR3 nucleotides: TGTGCCAGCAGCCCCATAATCAGATTCCCCCCTAGCGAGCAGTACTTC. This sequence encodes CASSPIIRFPPSEQYF. Full variable domain (missing parts from reference TRBV7-2 and TRBJ2-7): GAGVSQSPSNKVTEKGKDVELRCDPISGHTALYWYRQSLGQGLEFLIYFQGNSAPDKSGLPSDRFSAERTGGSVSTLTIQRTQQEDSAVYLCASSPIIRFPPSEQYFGPGTRLTVT.

The genes are TRBV18 and TRBJ2-2; TRBD2 matches 7 bases. The CDR3 is made up of 14 amino acids. With 3 bases clipped from V and 7 bases from J, the junction kept 5 bases outside the gene matches. Germline V lookup: CDR1 KGHSH, CDR2 LQKENI. DNA of the CDR3: TGTGCCAGCTCACCTCCCGCGGGGGTCGGGGAGCTGTTTTTT. It is translated as CASSPPAGVGELFF.

This clone has only one observation. This rearrangement joins TRBV7-2 to TRBJ2-7, with 7 bases identical to TRBD1. This CDR3 has 14 residues. Trimming at V came to 4 bases and at J to 2 bases, leaving 5 bases not matched to a gene. The germline gives CDR1 SGHTA, CDR2 FQGNSA. DNA for the CDR3: TGTGCCAGCAGCTCCACAGGGGTACCCTACGAGCAGTACTTC. Its translation is CASSSTGVPYEQYF.

The genes are TRBV29-1 and TRBJ1-2; TRBD1 might be the D (6 bases). The CDR3 extends over 19 amino acids. The germline CDR1 and CDR2 sequences are SQVTM and ANQGSEA. Trimming removed 7 bases from V and 3 bases from J, with 33 bases in between. CDR3 sequence reads: CSASGVPQEQRGFDYGYTF. The CDR3 region has the DNA TGCAGCGCCTCAGGAGTACCTCAAGAACAGAGGGGGTTCGACTATGGCTACACCTTC.

The chain has TRBV4-3 and TRBJ1-2; 10 positions agree with TRBD1. Germline lookup yields CDR1 LGHNA and CDR2 YSLEER. The ends lost 0 bases at V and 12 bases at J; junction bases unmatched: 10. The CDR3 runs 15 residues. The CDR3 nucleotides are TGCGCCAGCAGCCAAGACTCCGGGACAGGGGCTAGGAACACCTTC. Protein sequence: CASSQDSGTGARNTF.

The V gene is TRBV19, the J gene TRBJ1-2, with a weak D call TRBD1 (6 bases). The germline V and J ends were trimmed by 5 bases and 4 bases, with 20 bases remaining between them. The germline gives CDR1 LNHDA, CDR2 SQIVND (reference sequence). The CDR3 contains 16 residues. CDR3 region: CASSGPWGRGTYGYTF. CDR3 nucleotides: TGTGCCAGTAGTGGACCGTGGGGCAGGGGAACCTATGGCTACACCTTC.

V usage is TRBV27 and J usage is TRBJ2-7; 9 nucleotides line up with TRBD2. The CDR3 extends over 15 amino acids. Per germline, CDR1 MNHEY and CDR2 SMNVEV (reference sequence). The junction had 7 bases not matched to a gene; V was cut back by 3 bases and J by 4 bases. The chain's CDR3 is CASSFNGGRAYEQYF. The DNA for the CDR3 is TGTGCCAGCAGTTTCAACGGCGGGAGGGCTTACGAGCAGTACTTC.

The rearrangement links TRBV19 to TRBJ1-3; 10 bases are shared with TRBD1. Germline CDR1 and CDR2: LNHDA and SQIVND (reference sequence). CDR3 size: 16 residues. V was clipped by 6 bases and J by 4 bases; unmatched bases: 9. CDR3 in DNA: TGTGCCAGTAGACCGGGCGGGACAGGGGACGGAAACACCATATATTTT. This translates into CASRPGGTGDGNTIYF.

The chain combines TRBV11-3 with TRBJ1-5, with D hard to call. The V gene's germline CDR1 is SGHNT and CDR2 YENEEA. Trimming cost V 3 bases and J 2 bases, with 2 bases left between them. The CDR3 loop spans 12 amino acids. The CDR3 nucleotides are TGTGCCAGCAGCTTCGGCAATCAGCCCCAGCATTTT. It yields the protein CASSFGNQPQHF.

The chain employs TRBV19 and TRBJ1-5, with TRBD1 matching 7 bases. This CDR3 has 14 residues. With V trimmed by 8 bases and J by 4 bases, 8 bases remained unmatched. The germline gives CDR1 LNHDA, CDR2 SQIVND (reference sequence). CDR3 coding DNA: TGTGCCAGTTCGCTTAACAGGGGAAATCAGCCCCAGCATTTT. Its translation: CASSLNRGNQPQHF. The full variable domain, completed using reference TRBV19 and TRBJ1-5, is DGGITQSPKYLFRKEGQNVTLSCEQNLNHDAMYWYRQDPGQGLRLIYYSQIVNDFQKGDIAEGYSVSREKKESFPLTVTSAQKNPTAFYLCASSLNRGNQPQHFGDGTRLSIL.

J is TRBJ2-6 and V is TRBV29-1; 15 bases fit TRBD2. The CDR3 sequence is 21 residues long. Germline-derived CDR1 and CDR2 are SQVTM and ANQGSEA. V shed 3 bases, J shed 0 bases, and the junction held 12 bases outside the gene matches. The CDR3 spells CSVDDPNRTSGRASGANVLTF. As DNA, the CDR3 is TGCAGCGTTGATGATCCCAATAGGACTAGCGGGAGGGCCTCTGGGGCCAACGTCCTGACTTTC.

The chain uses TRBV28 and TRBJ1-2, with 7 positions matching TRBD1. From germline, CDR1 is MDHEN and CDR2 SYDVKM. V lost 6 bases, J lost 5 bases, and 15 bases stayed unmatched. The CDR3 runs 16 residues. The CDR3, as DNA: TGTGCCAGCAGCCGCGGACAGGAGTCGGGGGTATATGGCTACACCTTC. Its protein product is CASSRGQESGVYGYTF.

The rearrangement joins TRBV6-1 to TRBJ1-1; D not resolved. With 7 bases removed from V and 4 bases from J, the gap between germline ends came to 10 bases. The CDR3 extends over 12 amino acids. The V gene's germline CDR1 is MNHNS and CDR2 SASEGT. CDR3 in amino acids: CASKLESTEAFF. The CDR3 region has the DNA TGTGCCAGCAAATTAGAGAGCACTGAAGCTTTCTTT.

The chain couples TRBV10-3 to TRBJ2-1; 8 bases fit TRBD1. Germline CDR1 is ENHRY and CDR2 is SYGVKD. The J segment lost 6 bases and the V segment lost 4 bases, leaving 8 bases of the junction unmatched. The CDR3 totals 15 residues. The DNA of the CDR3 is TGTGCCATCAGTGTGGGACAGGTAGGACCCAATGAGCAGTTCTTC. It encodes CAISVGQVGPNEQFF.

The V and J genes are TRBV29-1 and TRBJ2-7; 10 nucleotides agree with TRBD1. V dropped 5 bases and J dropped 6; count of bases not matched to a gene: 10. CDR3 length equals 14 residues. Germline V gives CDR1 SQVTM, CDR2 ANQGSEA. CDR3 coding DNA: TGCAGCGTTCAATGGGTAGGACAGGGGGGCGAGCAGTACTTC. Its translation: CSVQWVGQGGEQYF.